The rows below give T cell receptor beta chains drawn from one sample of a study of blood T cell repertoires in COVID-19. Profiling relied on immunoSEQ multiplex PCR, and the TCRdb table lists in-frame clones only, not all of them. The repertoire has approximately 160,000 clones, roughly 90% of them found once; the top ten carry around 0.5%. The sequencing input was peripheral blood. Receptor source: a man aged 45-65 years with acute or convalescent COVID-19. Each CDR3 is given with its conserved first and last residue. Fields, in order: D gene, clone size, J gene, V gene, CDR3 DNA, CDR3 protein. D genes are given only for firm matches. Clone size is given for some rows only: seen once, a few or many times, or a class if the clone is expanded.

>TRBD1|NA|TRBJ1-1|TRBV12-3/TRBV12-4
TGTGCCAGCAGGACCGACAGGGCGGAAGCTTTCTTT
CASRTDRAEAFF
>TRBD2|NA|TRBJ2-2|TRBV2
TGTGCCAGCAGTTTTAGCGGGAGTCCCGCCGGGGAGCTGTTTTTT
CASSFSGSPAGELFF
>TRBD1|NA|TRBJ2-1|TRBV25-1
TGTGCCAGCAGTGAATCAGGGAAACAGGGGCCGCGGGATGAGCAGTTCTTC
CASSESGKQGPRDEQFF
>TRBD1|NA|TRBJ1-6|TRBV6-4
TGTGCCAGCAGTTACCGGACAGGGCCCGATTCACCCCTCCACTTT
CASSYRTGPDSPLHF
>TRBD2|NA|TRBJ2-3|TRBV28
TGTGCCAGCAGTTTGCCTAGCGGGAACGGAGATACGCAGTATTTT
CASSLPSGNGDTQYF
>TRBD1|NA|TRBJ1-1|TRBV19
TGTGCCAGTAGTCGAGGGGGCGCGGGCACTGAAGCTTTCTTT
CASSRGGAGTEAFF
>NA|NA|TRBJ2-3|TRBV7-2
TGTGCCAGCAGCTTAGGTAAAGCCACAGATACGCAGTATTTT
CASSLGKATDTQYF
>TRBD1|NA|TRBJ1-2|TRBV5-1
TGCGCCAGCAGCTTCGACAGGGACGTTAACTATGGCTACACCTTC
CASSFDRDVNYGYTF
>NA|NA|TRBJ2-1|TRBV19
TGTGCCAGTAGCCCGGACAGCTCCTACAATGAGCAGTTCTTC
CASSPDSSYNEQFF
>TRBD1|NA|TRBJ1-3|TRBV29-1
TGCAGCGTAGGGACAGGGGCGGGAAACACCATATATTTT
CSVGTGAGNTIYF
>NA|NA|TRBJ2-2|TRBV5-5
TGTGCCAGCAGCTCCCGAGCCCTACAGGTGAACACCGGGGAGCTGTTTTTT
CASSSRALQVNTGELFF
>NA|NA|TRBJ2-5|TRBV11-1
TGTGCCAGCAGTCACGGACAGAACCAAGAGACCCAGTACTTC
CASSHGQNQETQYF
>NA|NA|TRBJ2-6|TRBV5-1
TGCGCCAGCAGCTTGGGTGTGCGTGGGGCCAACGTCCTGACTTTC
CASSLGVRGANVLTF
>NA|once|TRBJ1-2|TRBV7-2
TGTGCCAGCAGCTTACTGGGGGCAACATATGGCTACACCTTC
CASSLLGATYGYTF
>NA|NA|TRBJ2-7|TRBV4-2
TGTGCCAGCAGCATTAATGAAGACAGGTTCTCCTACGAGCAGTACTTC
CASSINEDRFSYEQYF
>NA|few|TRBJ1-1|TRBV28
TGTGCCAGCAGCGGTGTAATACCGGCTGAAGCTTTCTTT
CASSGVIPAEAFF
>TRBD1|once|TRBJ2-1|TRBV28
TGTGCCAGCAGTTTTTCCCCCTCCGGGACAGGGGCCTACAATGAGCAGTTCTTC
CASSFSPSGTGAYNEQFF
>NA|once|TRBJ1-1|TRBV19
TGTGCCAGTAGTATCCGGGGAGGTAACACTGAAGCTTTCTTT
CASSIRGGNTEAFF
>TRBD1|once|TRBJ1-4|TRBV15
TGTGCCACCAGCAGAGGCGTGACAGGGACCGGCAATGAAAAACTGTTTTTT
CATSRGVTGTGNEKLFF
>TRBD2|NA|TRBJ2-1|TRBV4-3
TGCGCCAGCAGCTATGGGAGGGATGAGCAGTTCTTC
CASSYGRDEQFF
>NA|NA|TRBJ2-2|TRBV28
TGTGCCAGTCGTGCGGGGAGGAACACCGGGGAGCTGTTTTTT
CASRAGRNTGELFF
>NA|NA|TRBJ1-6|TRBV9
TGTGCCAGCGGGCTGACAGAAGGAAATTCACCCCTCCACTTT
CASGLTEGNSPLHF
>TRBD2|NA|TRBJ2-7|TRBV6-5
TGTGCCAGCCGGGGGGGAGGGGACGAGCAGTACTTC
CASRGGGDEQYF
>NA|NA|TRBJ2-7|TRBV28
TGTGCCAGCCAGTCGACTGAGCAGTACTTC
CASQSTEQYF
>NA|NA|TRBJ1-1|TRBV10-3
TGTGCCATCAGTGGAGGGGCGGGGAGGGACACTGAAGCTTTCTTT
CAISGGAGRDTEAFF
>TRBD2|NA|TRBJ2-1|TRBV4-1
TGCGCCAGCAGCCTGGGACTAGCGGGAATCAATGAGCAGTTCTTC
CASSLGLAGINEQFF
>TRBD2|NA|TRBJ2-1|TRBV18
TGTGCCAGCTATCTAGCGGGAGCTTACAATGAGCAGTTCTTC
CASYLAGAYNEQFF
>NA|NA|TRBJ2-1|TRBV11-3
TGTGCCAGCAGCTTAGGCCCTAGCTGGAATGAGCAGTTCTTC
CASSLGPSWNEQFF
>NA|NA|TRBJ2-7|TRBV20-1
TGCAGTGCCAGCAGTGGGCACGAGCAGTACTTC
CSASSGHEQYF
>NA|NA|TRBJ1-3|TRBV24-1
TGTGCCACCAGTGATCCGGGGTCTGGTGGAAACACCATATATTTT
CATSDPGSGGNTIYF
>NA|NA|TRBJ1-4|TRBV18
TGTGCCAGCTCGGCCAGAATTGCAACTAATGAAAAACTGTTTTTT
CASSARIATNEKLFF
>NA|NA|TRBJ2-2|TRBV5-4
TGTGCCAGCAGCTTGGCTTGGGGGGGCCAGGGCGGGGAGCTGTTTTTT
CASSLAWGGQGGELFF
>NA|NA|TRBJ1-2|TRBV12-3/TRBV12-4
TGTGCCAGCAGCCCCAGACAGGTCTATGGCTACACCTTC
CASSPRQVYGYTF
>NA|NA|TRBJ1-2|TRBV27
TGTGCCAGCAGTTTAAAGGGGCAGGGGAACTATGGCTACACCTTC
CASSLKGQGNYGYTF
>NA|once|TRBJ1-2|TRBV23-1
TGCGCCAGCAGTCACTCCGGACAGTCCTATGGCTACACCTTC
CASSHSGQSYGYTF
>TRBD1|NA|TRBJ1-5|TRBV7-2
TGTGCCAGCAGACAAGGACAGGCTGACCGGGGTTTGCCCCAGCATTTT
CASRQGQADRGLPQHF
>NA|NA|TRBJ2-5|TRBV19
TGTGCCAGTAGTATTGGAATCAGGGATGGTGAGACCCAGTACTTC
CASSIGIRDGETQYF
>TRBD1|NA|TRBJ2-1|TRBV29-1
TGCAGCGTTAAACGGGGACAGTCGGGTGAGCAGTTCTTC
CSVKRGQSGEQFF
>NA|once|TRBJ1-6|TRBV6-1
TGTGCCAGCAGTTCCGTGGGCGGGAATTCACCCCTCCACTTT
CASSSVGGNSPLHF
>TRBD1|NA|TRBJ1-5|TRBV28
TGTGCCAGCTGGGACAGGGCACCTCAGCCCCAGCATTTT
CASWDRAPQPQHF